This T cell receptor (beta chain) was recorded in a study of T-cell reconstitution after alpha-beta-depleted transplantation in children. Points from the study as a whole: Some patients showed high day-60 TCRbeta diversity, which derived from surviving recipient T cells and thymic progenitors. Approximately two months post-transplant, alpha-beta T cells reportedly originated from several hundred expanded graft clones.

A library of TCRbeta sequences, prepared with unique molecular identifiers, was generated. In TCRdb, the PCR reads were re-called with MiXCR into one record per CDR3 protein. The sample consists of approximately 350,000 distinct CDR3 sequences, around 15% of them appearing once. This clonotype was detected only a few times. Its antigen is as yet unknown. Germline V gene lookup returns CDR1 SGHTA and CDR2 FQGTGA. The germline V and J ends were trimmed by 3 bases and 0 bases, with 10 bases remaining between them. This CDR3 comprises 15 residues. This chain connects TRBV7-3 to TRBJ2-3, with unresolved D. The source was PBMCs, mostly from graft donor cells, collected 360 days after TCRalphabeta/CD19-depleted stem cell transplant. The clonotype was recovered from a male patient under 10 years old who had a stem cell transplant for acute lymphoblastic leukemia, so the T cells may come from the graft donor. The CDR3, as DNA: TGTGCCAGCAGCTTCCGCGGAGCTAGCACAGATACGCAGTATTTT. Amino acid sequence: CASSFRGASTDTQYF.